This T cell receptor beta chain was identified in a study of blood T cell repertoires in COVID-19 (dated by TCRdb to about 2020). Background for the entire study: The collaborator samples originated in the United States, Italy and Spain and spanned the acute and convalescent phases of COVID-19. The repertoires were released in a freely available public database intended as a resource for research on the immune response to SARS-CoV-2. HLA class I and class II types, where available, came from metadata supplied by the sample provider rather than from assay-based typing. A de-identified subject ID, COVID-19 status, age in years and sex were almost always included in the sample metadata. The material from the prospective study consisted of cDNA or gDNA derived from T cells, B-cell-depleted T cells, or PBMCs. Deeply sampled blood TCRbeta repertoires from subjects exposed to, actively infected with, or recovered from COVID-19 were included in the dataset. The samples were drawn from two sources: the first 160 participants of the ongoing ImmuneRACE study, and 950 to 1,500 subjects contributed by 6 global collaborators. Study-level results and caveats: How much clinical and demographic metadata was included differed by source and by participant, and the metadata was provided uncurated.

Collaborating institutions collected whole blood in K2EDTA tubes following their own protocols. For TCRbeta analysis, collaborator samples were shipped as frozen whole blood, as isolated PBMCs, or as DNA extracted from either sample type. TCRbeta CDR3 regions were amplified from genomic DNA by means of the immunoSEQ Assay, a bias-controlled multiplex PCR. In the authors' own workflow: The number of nucleated cells in each sample was estimated from the amplification of reference gene primers within the assay. Sequence reads were collapsed and filtered to measure the absolute abundance of every unique TCRbeta CDR3 rearrangement. For each sample, productive Simpson clonality was calculated by taking the square root of Simpson's diversity index across productive rearrangements. Held by TCRdb, this immuneACCESS table contains in-frame sequences only and omits some clones. Under half of the omission traces to an unresolved V gene where checked; the cause of the rest is unknown. That table supplies the V and J calls and clone size; D and trimming were determined from the DNA. Across this sample there are a few hundred thousand clones, with roughly 85% seen only once. The top ten clonotypes cover approximately 3.6% of the sample.

To note about this clone: Which antigen it targets is not known. Within one base of it there is no much larger clone, and no base qualities were kept.

This TCR came from a woman aged 18-29 years with acute or convalescent COVID-19. The sample consisted of peripheral blood.

The DNA is as follows: TGTGCCAGCAGCGCCGACGGGACAGACTACAATGAGCAGTTCTTC. The resulting protein is CASSADGTDYNEQFF. The V and J genes are TRBV9 and TRBJ2-1; 7 central nucleotides agree with TRBD1. CDR1 SGDLS and CDR2 YYNGEE are derived from the germline V gene. At the junction V is shortened by 3 bases and J by 3 bases; bases outside the gene matches: 6. The CDR3 starts with the cysteine, ends with the phenylalanine, and has 15 residues. CDR3 DNA is the only sequence kept; it has 45 bases, read in frame from the first base.